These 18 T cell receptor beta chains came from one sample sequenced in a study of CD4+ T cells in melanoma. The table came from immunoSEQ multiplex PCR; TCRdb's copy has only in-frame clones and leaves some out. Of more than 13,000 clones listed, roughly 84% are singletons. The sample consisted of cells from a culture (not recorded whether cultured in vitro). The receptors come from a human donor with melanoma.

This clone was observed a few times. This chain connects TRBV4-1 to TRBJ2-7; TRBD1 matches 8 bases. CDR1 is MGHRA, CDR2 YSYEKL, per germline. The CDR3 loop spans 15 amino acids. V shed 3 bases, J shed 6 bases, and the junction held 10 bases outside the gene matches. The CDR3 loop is CASSQVLQGGGEQYF. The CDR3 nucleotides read TGCGCCAGCAGCCAGGTATTACAGGGGGGTGGCGAGCAGTACTTC.

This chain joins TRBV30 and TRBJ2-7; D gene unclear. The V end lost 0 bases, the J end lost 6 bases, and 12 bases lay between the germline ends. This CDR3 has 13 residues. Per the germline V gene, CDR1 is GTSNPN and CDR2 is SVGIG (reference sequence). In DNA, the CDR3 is TGTGCCTGGAGTGTATGGGGTATCGGCGAGCAGTACTTC. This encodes CAWSVWGIGEQYF.

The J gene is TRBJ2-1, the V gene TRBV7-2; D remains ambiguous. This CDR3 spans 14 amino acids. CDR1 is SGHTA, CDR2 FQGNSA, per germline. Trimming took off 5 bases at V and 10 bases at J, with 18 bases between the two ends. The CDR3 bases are TGTGCCAGCAGCCCGTTATTCGGTTTTAGCGAGCAGTTCTTC. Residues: CASSPLFGFSEQFF.

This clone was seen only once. Here the CDR3 DNA reads TGTGCCAGCAGTGTAGACAGGGCGGGCCAGCCCCAGCATTTT. This encodes CASSVDRAGQPQHF. The V gene is TRBV6-1, the J gene TRBJ1-5; 7 bases agree with TRBD1. The V gene's germline CDR1 is MNHNS and CDR2 SASEGT. V was pared by 4 bases and J by 7 bases, with 7 bases of the junction left unmatched. The CDR3 covers 14 residues.

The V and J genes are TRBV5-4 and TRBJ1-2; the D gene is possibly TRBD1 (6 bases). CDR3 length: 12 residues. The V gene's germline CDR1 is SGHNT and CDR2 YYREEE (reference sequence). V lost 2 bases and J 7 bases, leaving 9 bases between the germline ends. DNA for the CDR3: TGTGCCAGCAGCTTACACAGGGCTGGCTACACCTTC. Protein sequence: CASSLHRAGYTF. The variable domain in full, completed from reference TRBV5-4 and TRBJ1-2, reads ETGVTQSPTHLIKTRGQQVTLRCSSQSGHNTVSWYQQALGQGPQFIFQYYREEENGRGNFPPRFSGLQFPNYSSELNVNALELDDSALYLCASSLHRAGYTFGSGTRLTVV.

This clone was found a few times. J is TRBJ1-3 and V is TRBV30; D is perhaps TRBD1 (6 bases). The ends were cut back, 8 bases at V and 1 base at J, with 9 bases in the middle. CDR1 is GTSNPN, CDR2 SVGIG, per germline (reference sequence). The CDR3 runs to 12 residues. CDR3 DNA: TGTGCCCTGGGGGCATCTGGAAACACCATATATTTT. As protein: CALGASGNTIYF.

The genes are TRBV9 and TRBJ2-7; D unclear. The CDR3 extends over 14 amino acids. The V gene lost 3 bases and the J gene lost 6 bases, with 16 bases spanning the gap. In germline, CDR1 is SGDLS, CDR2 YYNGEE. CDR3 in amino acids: CASSEFPLGREQYF. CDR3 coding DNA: TGTGCCAGCAGCGAGTTCCCCTTAGGCCGCGAGCAGTACTTC.

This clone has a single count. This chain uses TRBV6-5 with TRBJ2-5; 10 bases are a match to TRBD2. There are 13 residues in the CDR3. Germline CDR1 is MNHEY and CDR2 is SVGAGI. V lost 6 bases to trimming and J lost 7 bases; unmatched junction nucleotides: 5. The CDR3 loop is CASRGLARRTQYF. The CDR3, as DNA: TGTGCCAGCAGGGGACTAGCGAGGAGGACCCAGTACTTC.

The CDR3 sequence is CASSSDRGDDTGELFF. CDR3 coding DNA: TGTGCCAGCAGCTCCGACAGGGGGGATGACACCGGGGAGCTGTTTTTT. J is TRBJ2-2 and V is TRBV11-2; 9 nucleotides align to TRBD1. Germline V gene lookup returns CDR1 SGHAT and CDR2 FQNNGV. The V and J ends lost 4 bases and 3 bases, in that order; junction bases with no gene match: 6. This CDR3 is 16 amino acids long.

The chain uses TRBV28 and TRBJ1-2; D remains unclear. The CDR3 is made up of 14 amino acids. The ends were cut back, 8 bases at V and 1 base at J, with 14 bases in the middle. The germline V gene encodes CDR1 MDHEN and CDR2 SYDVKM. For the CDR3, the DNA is TGTGCCAGCCGGCCGCCGACTAGTAACTATGGCTACACCTTC. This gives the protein CASRPPTSNYGYTF.

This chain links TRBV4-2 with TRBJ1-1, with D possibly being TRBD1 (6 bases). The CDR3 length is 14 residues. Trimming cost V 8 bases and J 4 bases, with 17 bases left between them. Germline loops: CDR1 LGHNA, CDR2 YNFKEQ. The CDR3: CASGMGAQGTEAFF. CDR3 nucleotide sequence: TGTGCCAGCGGCATGGGGGCGCAGGGCACTGAAGCTTTCTTT.

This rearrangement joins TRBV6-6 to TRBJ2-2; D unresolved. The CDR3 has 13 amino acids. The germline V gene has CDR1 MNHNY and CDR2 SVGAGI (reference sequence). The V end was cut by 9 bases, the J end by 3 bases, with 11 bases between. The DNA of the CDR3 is TGTGCCAGTTCAACTCCGGACACCGGGGAGCTGTTTTTT. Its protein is CASSTPDTGELFF.

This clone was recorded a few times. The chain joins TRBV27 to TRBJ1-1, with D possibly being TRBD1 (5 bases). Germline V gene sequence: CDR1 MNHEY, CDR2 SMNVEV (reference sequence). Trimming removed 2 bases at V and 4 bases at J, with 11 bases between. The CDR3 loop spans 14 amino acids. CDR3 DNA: TGTGCCAGCAGTTTAGGTCCCCAGGGCACTGAAGCTTTCTTT. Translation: CASSLGPQGTEAFF.

The CDR3 nucleotides read TGTGCCAGCTCCCCGGGGGACAGGGTAAGGGGCACTGAAGCTTTCTTT. Residues: CASSPGDRVRGTEAFF. The chain employs TRBV27 and TRBJ1-1; TRBD1 matches 9 bases. Germline assignment: CDR1 MNHEY and CDR2 SMNVEV (reference sequence). V gave up 8 bases and J gave up 4 bases; unmatched junction bases: 14. The CDR3 runs 16 residues.

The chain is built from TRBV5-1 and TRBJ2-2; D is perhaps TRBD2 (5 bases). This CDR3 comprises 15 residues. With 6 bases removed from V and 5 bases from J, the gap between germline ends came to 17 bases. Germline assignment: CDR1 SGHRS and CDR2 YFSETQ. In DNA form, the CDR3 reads TGCGCCAGCACCCGGTTGGACTTGAGGACCGGGGAGCTGTTTTTT. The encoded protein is CASTRLDLRTGELFF.

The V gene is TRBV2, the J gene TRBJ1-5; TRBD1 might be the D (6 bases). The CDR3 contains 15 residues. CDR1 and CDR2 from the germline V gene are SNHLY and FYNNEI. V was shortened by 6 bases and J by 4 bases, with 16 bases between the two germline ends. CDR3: CASRGQVGSNQPQHF. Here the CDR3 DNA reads TGTGCCAGCAGGGGACAAGTAGGCAGTAATCAGCCCCAGCATTTT.

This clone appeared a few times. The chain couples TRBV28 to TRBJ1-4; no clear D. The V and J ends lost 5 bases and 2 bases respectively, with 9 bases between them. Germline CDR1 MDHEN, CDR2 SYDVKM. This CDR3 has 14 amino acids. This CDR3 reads CASSKLGTNEKLFF. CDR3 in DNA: TGTGCCAGCAGTAAGTTAGGCACTAATGAAAAACTGTTTTTT.

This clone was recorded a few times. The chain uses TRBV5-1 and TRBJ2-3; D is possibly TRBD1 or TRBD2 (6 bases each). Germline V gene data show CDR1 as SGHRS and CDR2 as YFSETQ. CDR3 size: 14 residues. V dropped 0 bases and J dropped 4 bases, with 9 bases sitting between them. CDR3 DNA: TGCGCCAGCAGCTTGGAGGGGGGACCAGATACGCAGTATTTT. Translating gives CASSLEGGPDTQYF.